A single sample gave rise to the 15 T cell receptor beta chains below, sequenced in a study of T cell repertoires in cytomegalovirus infection. No antigens are known for them. TCRdb passed the reads through MiXCR, listing each CDR3 protein once. Here the sample spans about 890,000 distinct CDR3 sequences, around 32% being singletons. The specimen was cultured CD8+ T cells from PBMCs, collected from culture after CMV antigen stimulation. The receptors stem from a human donor in good health (CMV status not recorded). Some clones in this sample may be carry-over from other donors' samples.

This clonotype was seen ten or more times. CDR3 protein: CASSSDYRGQYF. DNA for the CDR3: TGTGCCAGCAGCTCCGACTACCGGGGGCAGTACTTC. The chain links TRBV7-2 to TRBJ2-7; a weak D match, TRBD2 (5 bases). V lost 4 bases, J lost 9 bases, and 13 bases lay in between. The CDR3 length is 12 residues. Germline V CDR1 and CDR2: SGHTA, FQGNSA.

This clonotype was seen a few times. The rearrangement joins TRBV19 to TRBJ1-5; 7 bases map to TRBD1. V dropped 7 bases and J dropped 1; count of bases not matched to a gene: 4. CDR3 length: 14 residues. CDR1 and CDR2 from the germline V gene are LNHDA and SQIVND (reference sequence). CDR3 in amino acids: CASNLQGSNQPQHF. The DNA for the CDR3 is TGTGCCAGTAACCTACAGGGGAGCAATCAGCCCCAGCATTTT.

This clonotype was seen just once. The junction differs from germline at one of its ends, possibly a read error. This sequence joins TRBV4-3 and TRBJ1-1; D uncertain. The germline CDR1 and CDR2 sequences are LGHNA and YSLEER. This CDR3 region has 15 residues. Here the CDR3 reads CTSSQRIGSNTEAFF. DNA for the CDR3: TGCACCAGCAGCCAACGAATAGGGTCTAACACTGAAGCTTTCTTT.

The chain carries TRBV6-2 or TRBV6-3 and TRBJ2-1; TRBD1 is a possible D gene (5 bases). In germline, CDR1 is MNHEY, CDR2 SVGEGT. Trimming took 2 bases from V and 8 from J, leaving 13 bases between them. CDR3 length: 14 amino acids. This CDR3 reads CASSYRQGLDEQFF. The CDR3 DNA follows: TGTGCCAGCAGTTACCGGCAGGGTTTGGATGAGCAGTTCTTC.

This clonotype was seen ten or more times. The rearrangement uses TRBV7-2 and TRBJ2-7, with TRBD2 identical over 7 bases. Germline-derived CDR1 and CDR2 are SGHTA and FQGNSA. J was trimmed by 0 bases and V by 1 base; bases with no gene match: 6. The CDR3 is 16 amino acids. In DNA form, the CDR3 reads TGTGCCAGCAGCTTAGACCGGCGGGGGATCTCCTACGAGCAGTACTTC. This gives the protein CASSLDRRGISYEQYF.

V usage is TRBV13 and J usage is TRBJ1-5; D might be TRBD1 (6 bases). The length of the CDR3 is 15 residues. The V end lost 5 bases, the J end lost 4 bases, and 15 bases lay between the germline ends. Per germline, CDR1 PRHDT and CDR2 FYEKMQ (reference sequence). This CDR3 reads CASSQGGARNQPQHF. The CDR3 nucleotides are TGTGCCAGCAGCCAAGGGGGGGCGCGAAATCAGCCCCAGCATTTT.

The J gene is TRBJ2-7, the V gene TRBV5-1; 9 bases line up with TRBD1. V shed 7 bases and J 3 bases; nucleotides not matched to a gene: 8. The germline gives CDR1 SGHRS, CDR2 YFSETQ. The CDR3 sequence is 14 residues long. The CDR3 nucleotides read TGCGCCAGCGGATCCCTGGACAGGGGCTACGAGCAGTACTTC. Its translation: CASGSLDRGYEQYF. The whole variable domain, remainder taken from reference TRBV5-1 and TRBJ2-7, is KAGVTQTPRYLIKTRGQQVTLSCSPISGHRSVSWYQQTPGQGLQFLFEYFSETQRNKGNFPGRFSGRQFSNSRSEMNVSTLELGDSALYLCASGSLDRGYEQYFGPGTRLTVT.

The V and J genes are TRBV5-1 and TRBJ2-3, with 9 positions matching TRBD2. CDR1 is SGHRS, CDR2 YFSETQ, per germline. The CDR3 is 15 amino acids. V trimming: 7 bases; J trimming: 4 bases; junction bases outside the gene matches: 10. The CDR3 protein is CASASLAGFPDTQYF. The CDR3 DNA reads TGCGCCAGCGCGTCGCTAGCGGGGTTCCCAGATACGCAGTATTTT.

The chain uses TRBV2 and TRBJ1-1; maybe TRBD1 (5 bases). The germline V gene has CDR1 SNHLY and CDR2 FYNNEI. This CDR3 has 12 amino acids. V lost 5 bases and J lost 5, with 9 bases in between. This CDR3 reads CASSRDQTEAFF. The CDR3 region has the DNA TGTGCCAGCAGTCGGGACCAGACTGAAGCTTTCTTT.

This clonotype has at least ten counts. The chain links TRBV7-8 to TRBJ2-7; TRBD2 aligns across 11 bases. With 4 bases clipped from V and 2 bases from J, the junction kept 7 bases outside the gene matches. The CDR3 is 16 amino acids. Germline V lookup: CDR1 SGHVS, CDR2 FQNEAQ. The CDR3 sequence is CASSYEGTSGTYEQYF. The DNA for the CDR3 is TGTGCCAGCAGCTATGAGGGGACTAGCGGAACCTACGAGCAGTACTTC.

V is TRBV3-1 and J is TRBJ2-5, with 9 bases lining up with TRBD2. Germline assignment: CDR1 LGHDT and CDR2 YNNKEL (reference sequence). The CDR3 runs to 18 residues. V gave up 2 bases and J gave up 0 bases; unmatched junction bases: 10. The CDR3 spells CASSQPRVSGGHQETQYF. The DNA of the CDR3 is TGTGCCAGCAGCCAACCCCGGGTCAGCGGGGGGCACCAAGAGACCCAGTACTTC.

The chain has TRBV7-2 and TRBJ1-1; D call uncertain. Per germline, CDR1 SGHTA and CDR2 FQGNSA. Trimming removed 2 bases at V and 7 bases at J, with 8 bases between. The CDR3 sequence is 12 residues long. The CDR3 loop is CASSLYSVEAFF. In DNA form, the CDR3 reads TGTGCCAGCAGCTTATACAGCGTTGAAGCTTTCTTT.

The chain has TRBV4-1 and TRBJ2-1; D is uncertain. The CDR3 is 12 amino acids. CDR1 is MGHRA, CDR2 YSYEKL, per germline. The ends were cut back, 4 bases at V and 8 bases at J, with 9 bases in the middle. CDR3: CASSPSDDEQFF. The DNA of the CDR3 is TGCGCCAGCAGCCCCTCTGACGATGAGCAGTTCTTC.

The chain couples TRBV6-6 to TRBJ1-5; the D gene is possibly TRBD1 (5 bases). Germline CDR1 is MNHNY and CDR2 is SVGAGI (reference sequence). V gave up 6 bases and J gave up 5 bases, with 17 bases separating them. The length of the CDR3 is 15 residues. CDR3 loop: CASSSRVAEYQPQHF. Written as DNA, the CDR3 is TGTGCCAGCAGCTCCAGGGTCGCCGAGTATCAGCCCCAGCATTTT.

This clonotype was seen only a few times. The V call is TRBV6-2 or TRBV6-3, the J call TRBJ1-2; 8 positions match TRBD1. The CDR3 is 13 residues long. With V trimmed by 6 bases and J by 4 bases, 4 bases remained unmatched. Germline V lookup: CDR1 MNHEY, CDR2 SVGEGT. The CDR3 DNA follows: TGTGCCAGCAGCCAGGACAGGGCCTATGGCTACACCTTC. Translated, it gives CASSQDRAYGYTF.